This TCR beta chain appears in the sequencing data of a study of blood T cell repertoires in COVID-19. Profiling relied on immunoSEQ multiplex PCR, and the TCRdb table lists in-frame clones only, not all of them. The profile shows approximately 140,000 clones, roughly 80% of them singletons. The germline gives CDR1 LGHNA, CDR2 YNFKEQ. This CDR3 is 15 amino acids long. V shed 6 bases, J shed 6 bases, and the junction held 9 bases outside the gene matches. This sequence was found in a woman older than 75 in a cohort sampled during active or convalescent COVID-19. The sample taken for sequencing was peripheral blood. The V call is TRBV4-2, the J call TRBJ2-1; 9 bases are a match to TRBD2. CDR3 region: CASRPVAGAFNEQFF. The CDR3 DNA follows: TGTGCCAGCAGGCCTGTAGCGGGGGCCTTCAATGAGCAGTTCTTC.